Below, 30 T cell receptor beta chains from the same sample are listed, as sequenced in a study of CD8+CD57+ T cells in acquired aplastic anemia. Genomic DNA provided the template from which TCR beta VDJ and CDR3 profiles were obtained. TCRdb fed the reads into MiXCR, producing one record per CDR3 protein. The repertoire holds about 270,000 distinct CDR3 sequences, around 60% seen once, with 6.5% to 10% in the top ten. The specimen was sorted CD4+, CD8+, or CD8+CD57+ T cells (not recorded which) from PBMCs. The receptors derive from a human donor with severe aplastic anemia or a healthy control (not recorded which).

This clonotype was seen repeatedly, ten times or more. The rearrangement links TRBV7-8 to TRBJ2-7; weak D call: TRBD2 (6 bases). V lost 5 bases to trimming and J lost 3 bases, with 17 bases between them. The CDR3 is made up of 15 amino acids. CDR1 and CDR2 from the germline V gene are SGHVS and FQNEAQ. CDR3 region: CASSHGWGELYEQYF. In nucleotides, the CDR3 is TGTGCCAGCAGCCATGGGTGGGGGGAGCTCTACGAGCAGTACTTC.

This clonotype was seen repeatedly, ten times or more. The rearrangement joins TRBV19 to TRBJ1-2, with D possibly matching TRBD1 (5 bases). V was shortened by 9 bases and J by 2 bases, with 19 bases between the two germline ends. The germline CDR1 and CDR2 sequences are LNHDA and SQIVND (reference sequence). The CDR3 spans 15 residues. The CDR3 nucleotides read TGTGCCAGCAGACCCCGGGGGGACCTCAACTATGGCTACACCTTC. Amino acids: CASRPRGDLNYGYTF.

This sequence joins TRBV7-3 and TRBJ2-3; TRBD2 aligns across 11 bases. The CDR3 totals 16 residues. V shed 1 base and J 5 bases; nucleotides not matched to a gene: 5. Germline CDR1 is SGHTA and CDR2 is FQGTGA. The chain's CDR3 is CASSLRLAGTGDTQYF. The CDR3, as DNA: TGTGCCAGCAGCTTAAGACTAGCGGGGACTGGAGATACGCAGTATTTT. Full variable domain (remainder filled in from reference TRBV7-3 and TRBJ2-3): GAGVSQTPSNKVTEKGKYVELRCDPISGHTALYWYRQSLGQGPEFLIYFQGTGAADDSGLPNDRFFAVRPEGSVSTLKIQRTERGDSAVYLCASSLRLAGTGDTQYFGPGTRLTVL.

There are a few counts of this clonotype. The chain is built from TRBV7-2 and TRBJ1-6; D gene uncertain. Looked up from germline, CDR1 is SGHTA and CDR2 is FQGNSA. V lost 5 bases to trimming and J lost 10 bases, with 12 bases between them. There are 13 residues in the CDR3. The CDR3 spells CASSPVRLSPLHF. Here the CDR3 DNA reads TGTGCCAGCAGCCCCGTCAGGCTCTCACCCCTCCACTTT.

This clonotype has a count of ten or more. The V call is TRBV11-2, the J call TRBJ1-1; D call uncertain. The CDR3 has 12 amino acids. V lost 2 bases to trimming and J lost 4 bases, with 5 bases between them. CDR1 and CDR2 (germline): SGHAT, FQNNGV. Here the CDR3 reads CASSLSFTEAFF. CDR3 nucleotides: TGTGCCAGCAGCTTATCTTTCACTGAAGCTTTCTTT.

The chain uses TRBV9 and TRBJ1-6, with TRBD1 as a possible D gene (6 bases). V shed 3 bases and J shed 8 bases, with 12 bases lying between them. Germline-derived CDR1 and CDR2 are SGDLS and YYNGEE. The CDR3 consists of 14 residues. The CDR3 sequence is CASSGTGFDSPLHF. The CDR3 bases are TGTGCCAGCAGCGGAACAGGGTTTGATTCACCCCTCCACTTT.

This clonotype was recorded at least ten times. The gene calls are TRBV5-1 and TRBJ1-4; 9 bases are a match to TRBD1. This CDR3 has 20 residues. Germline V lookup: CDR1 SGHRS, CDR2 YFSETQ. Trimming removed 4 bases from V and 4 bases from J; junction bases left unmatched: 20. This CDR3 reads CASSIFTPGQGMFDNEKLFF. The CDR3 DNA reads TGCGCCAGCAGCATTTTTACGCCGGGACAGGGAATGTTCGATAATGAAAAACTGTTTTTT.

Comment on this clonotype: One junction end does not reproduce the germline sequence, and a read error may be involved. The V gene is TRBV5-5, the J gene TRBJ2-7; possible D gene TRBD1, 6 bases. The CDR3 covers 16 residues. Germline V lookup: CDR1 SGHKS, CDR2 YYEKEE (reference sequence). CDR3 region: CASSLAGDRRIYEQYF. The DNA for the CDR3 is TGCGCCAGCAGCTTGGCTGGTGACAGGCGAATTTACGAGCAGTACTTC.

The count of this clonotype is one. The gene calls are TRBV30 and TRBJ2-7; a possible D gene is TRBD2 (6 bases). V gave up 3 bases and J gave up 0 bases, with 9 bases separating them. This CDR3 has 13 amino acids. The germline V gene encodes CDR1 GTSNPN and CDR2 SVGIG (reference sequence). CDR3: CAWRGGSSYEQYF. CDR3 DNA: TGTGCCTGGAGAGGAGGGAGCTCCTACGAGCAGTACTTC.

This sequence joins TRBV20-1 and TRBJ1-2; D unresolved. V lost 3 bases and J 6 bases, leaving 8 bases between the germline ends. CDR1 and CDR2 from the germline V gene are DFQATT and SNEGSKA (reference sequence). CDR3 length: 11 amino acids. The CDR3 DNA is TGCAGTGCTAGGGCCCCAGATGGCTACACCTTC. Translated: CSARAPDGYTF.

CDR3 coding DNA: TGCAGTGCTAGAATAGCTAGCGGGGGGAACCCCTACGAGCAGTACTTC. It specifies CSARIASGGNPYEQYF. The chain couples TRBV20-1 to TRBJ2-7; 11 bases are shared with TRBD2. Germline CDR1 is DFQATT and CDR2 is SNEGSKA (reference sequence). This CDR3 is 16 amino acids long. V dropped 2 bases and J dropped 2; count of bases not matched to a gene: 8.

This clonotype was picked up a small number of times. The chain combines TRBV5-1 with TRBJ1-3; TRBD1 is a possible D gene (5 bases). Trimming pared 0 bases from V and 4 bases from J, leaving 11 bases between. The CDR3 is 15 amino acids. CDR1 is SGHRS, CDR2 YFSETQ, per germline. CDR3 region: CASSLDQGSGNTIYF. The CDR3 DNA reads TGCGCCAGCAGCTTGGATCAGGGATCAGGAAACACCATATATTTT.

This clonotype showed up many times. This sequence joins TRBV5-8 and TRBJ2-2; 10 bases agree with TRBD2. Germline values: CDR1 SGHTS, CDR2 YDEGEE. This CDR3 region has 17 residues. Trimming removed 3 bases from V and 4 bases from J; junction bases left unmatched: 9. The CDR3 DNA reads TGTGCCAGCAGCTCGGACGTAGCGGGGGGAATCACCGGGGAGCTGTTTTTT. Translation: CASSSDVAGGITGELFF.

The V call is TRBV20-1, the J call TRBJ2-7, with TRBD1 matching over 7 bases. The CDR3 contains 11 residues. Germline V lookup: CDR1 DFQATT, CDR2 SNEGSKA (reference sequence). The CDR3 here is CRTGLLGEQYF. The CDR3 bases are TGCAGGACAGGGTTACTAGGCGAGCAGTACTTC.

This clonotype was seen ten or more times. V usage is TRBV5-1 and J usage is TRBJ1-5; 8 bases match TRBD1. The CDR3 is made up of 17 amino acids. Germline lookup yields CDR1 SGHRS and CDR2 YFSETQ. The V segment lost 4 bases and the J segment 2 bases; nucleotides outside the gene matches: 11. The CDR3 DNA is TGCGCCAGCAGCCCGGGACCGACAGGGGAAGGCAATCAGCCCCAGCATTTT. Its protein product is CASSPGPTGEGNQPQHF.

This clonotype was counted ten times or more. DNA for the CDR3: TGTGCCAGCAGGGACACTAACACCGGGGAGCTGTTTTTT. This codes for CASRDTNTGELFF. The V gene is TRBV6-6, the J gene TRBJ2-2; TRBD1 is a possible D gene (5 bases). The CDR3 totals 13 residues. The germline gives CDR1 MNHNY, CDR2 SVGAGI (reference sequence). The V gene lost 6 bases and the J gene lost 2 bases, with 7 bases spanning the gap.

This clonotype has ten or more counts. The CDR3 DNA follows: TGTGCCAGCGGAAGGGACAGGGAAACCGGGGAGCTGTTTTTT. Residues: CASGRDRETGELFF. The chain links TRBV6-4 to TRBJ2-2; 9 nucleotides match TRBD1. V shed 8 bases and J 5 bases; nucleotides not matched to a gene: 6. This CDR3 is 14 amino acids long. Per the germline V gene, CDR1 is MRHNA and CDR2 is SNTAGT.

This clonotype was counted once. The chain employs TRBV10-3 and TRBJ2-7, with a possible D match to TRBD2 (6 bases). This CDR3 comprises 13 residues. Germline CDR1 ENHRY, CDR2 SYGVKD. The V gene lost 10 bases and the J gene lost 2 bases, with 15 bases spanning the gap. CDR3: CATAGTPTYEQYF. CDR3 bases: TGTGCCACCGCGGGGACGCCTACCTACGAGCAGTACTTC.

The genes are TRBV25-1 and TRBJ2-7; TRBD2 matches 11 bases. Germline-derived CDR1 and CDR2 are MGHDK and SYGVNS. The CDR3 consists of 15 residues. Losses at the gene ends were 5 bases for V and 7 bases for J; bases not matched to a gene: 10. CDR3 loop: CASSRGIAGGTEQYF. In nucleotides, the CDR3 is TGTGCCAGCAGTAGAGGCATAGCGGGGGGGACGGAGCAGTACTTC.

This chain uses TRBV20-1 with TRBJ2-1; 7 nucleotides agree with TRBD2. The germline V gene has CDR1 DFQATT and CDR2 SNEGSKA (reference sequence). V dropped 0 bases and J dropped 2; count of bases not matched to a gene: 1. The CDR3 is 14 amino acids. The CDR3 DNA follows: TGCAGTGCTAGAGACCGGGGGGCCTACAATGAGCAGTTCTTC. Translation: CSARDRGAYNEQFF.

This clonotype was counted only a few times. V gene TRBV10-3 combines with J gene TRBJ1-3, with D uncertain. This CDR3 spans 14 amino acids. Between the trimmed V and J ends, which lost 10 bases and 1 base, there was a span of 14 bases. Germline values: CDR1 ENHRY, CDR2 SYGVKD. CDR3 nucleotide sequence: TGTGCCAGCATGGAATTAGGATCTGGAAACACCATATATTTT. Encoded protein: CASMELGSGNTIYF.

The gene calls are TRBV7-2 and TRBJ2-5; 9 bases are a match to TRBD2. Losses at the gene ends were 1 base for V and 2 bases for J; bases not matched to a gene: 11. The CDR3 covers 18 residues. Germline lookup yields CDR1 SGHTA and CDR2 FQGNSA. The CDR3, as DNA: TGTGCCAGCAGCTTAGGTCGTCGACTAGCGGATTCTCAAGAGACCCAGTACTTC. Translation: CASSLGRRLADSQETQYF.

The sample holds many counts of this clonotype. The chain couples TRBV12-3 or TRBV12-4 to TRBJ1-2; no clear D gene. CDR3 length: 13 residues. The V end was cut by 8 bases, the J end by 8 bases, with 18 bases between. CDR3 loop: CASLRQQLGGYTF. The CDR3 bases are TGTGCCAGCTTGCGGCAACAATTAGGAGGCTACACCTTC.

Ten or more counts support this clonotype. The chain has TRBV20-1 and TRBJ2-7; D may be TRBD1 (5 bases). This CDR3 has 13 amino acids. The V gene's germline CDR1 is DFQATT and CDR2 SNEGSKA (reference sequence). Trimming removed 2 bases at V and 2 bases at J, with 10 bases between. CDR3 sequence reads: CSARKGMAYEQYF. The CDR3 DNA reads TGCAGTGCTAGAAAGGGGATGGCCTACGAGCAGTACTTC.

The genes are TRBV19 and TRBJ1-5, with unresolved D. The CDR3 consists of 14 residues. The V gene's germline CDR1 is LNHDA and CDR2 SQIVND (reference sequence). The V end was cut by 7 bases, the J end by 0 bases, with 10 bases between. The CDR3 bases are TGTGCCAGTAAGGCAGCACCTAGCAATCAGCCCCAGCATTTT. It encodes CASKAAPSNQPQHF.

This clonotype was detected only a few times. The J gene is TRBJ1-5, the V gene TRBV2; 7 bases line up with TRBD1. Germline trimming cut 1 base from V and 7 bases from J; bases unmatched to any gene: 4. Germline V gives CDR1 SNHLY, CDR2 FYNNEI. The CDR3 has 14 residues. This chain's CDR3 is CASSEDRGGQPQHF. The CDR3 bases are TGTGCCAGCAGTGAAGACAGGGGTGGACAGCCCCAGCATTTT.

CDR3 sequence reads: CATSDSLGVGDTQYF. CDR3 bases: TGTGCCACCAGTGATTCCCTGGGAGTGGGGGATACGCAGTATTTT. The chain carries TRBV24-1 and TRBJ2-3; TRBD2 might be the D (5 bases). CDR1 and CDR2 from the germline V gene are KGHDR and SFDVKD. The CDR3 totals 15 residues. Trimming removed 2 bases at V and 6 bases at J, with 14 bases between.

V is TRBV7-2 and J is TRBJ1-2; D gene ambiguous. There are 15 residues in the CDR3. The germline gives CDR1 SGHTA, CDR2 FQGNSA. V lost 1 base to trimming and J lost 0 bases, with 9 bases between them. CDR3 nucleotide sequence: TGTGCCAGCAGCTTAGGTCGTCGAGCTAACTATGGCTACACCTTC. This translates into CASSLGRRANYGYTF. Full variable domain (remainder filled in from reference TRBV7-2 and TRBJ1-2): GAGVSQSPSNKVTEKGKDVELRCDPISGHTALYWYRQSLGQGLEFLIYFQGNSAPDKSGLPSDRFSAERTGGSVSTLTIQRTQQEDSAVYLCASSLGRRANYGYTFGSGTRLTVV.

The chain is built from TRBV2 and TRBJ1-5; D unclear. The CDR3 loop spans 14 amino acids. The V and J ends lost 8 bases and 0 bases respectively, with 11 bases between them. CDR1 and CDR2 (germline): SNHLY, FYNNEI. In DNA form, the CDR3 reads TGTGCCAGCCGATCGCAGAATAGCAATCAGCCCCAGCATTTT. Residues: CASRSQNSNQPQHF.

This clonotype appeared many times. This sequence joins TRBV19 and TRBJ1-2; D perhaps matches TRBD1 (6 bases). Trimming took 7 bases from V and 4 from J, leaving 13 bases between them. CDR1 is LNHDA and CDR2 is SQIVND in the germline V gene (reference sequence). There are 13 residues in the CDR3. CDR3: CASTTGPLYGYTF. Here the CDR3 DNA reads TGTGCCAGTACAACAGGGCCCCTCTATGGCTACACCTTC.